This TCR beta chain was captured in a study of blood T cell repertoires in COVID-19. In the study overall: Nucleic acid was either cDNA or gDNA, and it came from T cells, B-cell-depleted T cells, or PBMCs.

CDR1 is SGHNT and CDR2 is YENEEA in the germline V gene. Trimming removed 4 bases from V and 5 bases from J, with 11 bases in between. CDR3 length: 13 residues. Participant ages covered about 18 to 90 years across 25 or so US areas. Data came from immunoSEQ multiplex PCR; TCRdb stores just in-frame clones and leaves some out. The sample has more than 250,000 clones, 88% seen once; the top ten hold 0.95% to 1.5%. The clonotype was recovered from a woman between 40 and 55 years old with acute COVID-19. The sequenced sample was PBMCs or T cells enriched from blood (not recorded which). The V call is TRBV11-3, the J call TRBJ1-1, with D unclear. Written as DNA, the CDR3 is TGTGCCAGCAGCTCGGACCCGGGGACTGAAGCTTTCTTT. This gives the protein CASSSDPGTEAFF.